These 22 T cell receptor beta chains originate from one sample sequenced in a study of blood T cell repertoires in COVID-19. The method was immunoSEQ multiplex PCR; TCRdb's version includes in-frame clones alone and lacks a portion of them. The sample holds some 200,000 clones, 78% seen once. Input material: PBMCs or T cells enriched from blood (not recorded which). Receptors were obtained from a woman between 45 and 60 years old who had recovered from COVID-19.

The genes are TRBV18 and TRBJ2-5; tentative D call: TRBD1 (5 bases). The CDR3 sequence is 16 residues long. Germline V gene lookup returns CDR1 KGHSH and CDR2 LQKENI. Trimming left V 0 bases short and J 4 bases short, with 15 bases between. CDR3 DNA sequence: TGTGCCAGCTCACCACCGGGGCCCAGTAATCGAGAGACCCAGTACTTC. It encodes CASSPPGPSNRETQYF.

The rearrangement joins TRBV5-4 to TRBJ2-1; 7 nucleotides align to TRBD1. Germline loops: CDR1 SGHNT, CDR2 YYREEE (reference sequence). V trimming: 1 base; J trimming: 3 bases; junction bases outside the gene matches: 4. This CDR3 contains 15 residues. The DNA of the CDR3 is TGTGCCAGCAGCTTGCAGGGGGTGTACTACAATGAGCAGTTCTTC. This sequence encodes CASSLQGVYYNEQFF.

This clone was observed once. The V call is TRBV6-5, the J call TRBJ2-4; 9 positions agree with TRBD1. Germline V lookup: CDR1 MNHEY, CDR2 SVGAGI. The CDR3 consists of 14 residues. V dropped 6 bases and J dropped 8; count of bases not matched to a gene: 8. The DNA of the CDR3 is TGTGCCAGCAGACCCGGGACAGGGAATGACATTCAGTACTTC. This sequence encodes CASRPGTGNDIQYF.

This clone was counted at least ten times. CDR3 loop: CASSPQGHGNQPQHF. The CDR3, as DNA: TGTGCCAGCAGCCCTCAGGGACACGGCAATCAGCCCCAGCATTTT. This chain connects TRBV7-9 to TRBJ1-5; possibly TRBD1 for D (6 bases). The CDR3 runs to 15 residues. Germline V gives CDR1 SEHNR, CDR2 FQNEAQ (reference sequence). Deletions cut 5 bases from V and 2 bases from J, with 13 bases between.

The V call is TRBV24-1, the J call TRBJ2-1; 8 positions agree with TRBD1. Germline loops: CDR1 KGHDR, CDR2 SFDVKD. This CDR3 spans 16 amino acids. Germline trimming cut 3 bases from V and 7 bases from J; bases unmatched to any gene: 10. CDR3 region: CATSDHRQGSKNEQFF. CDR3 in DNA: TGTGCCACCAGTGATCACCGACAGGGGTCGAAGAATGAGCAGTTCTTC.

The chain is built from TRBV18 and TRBJ2-5; 7 nucleotides agree with TRBD1. J lost 3 bases, V lost 6 bases, and 7 bases had no gene match. There are 14 residues in the CDR3. Germline assignment: CDR1 KGHSH and CDR2 LQKENI. DNA of the CDR3: TGTGCCAGCTCCACCCGGGACAGTGAAGAGACCCAGTACTTC. It is translated as CASSTRDSEETQYF.

The chain is built from TRBV5-1 and TRBJ2-1; TRBD2 is a possible D gene (6 bases). Trimming took off 5 bases at V and 0 bases at J, with 9 bases between the two ends. The CDR3 is made up of 14 amino acids. CDR1 and CDR2 from the germline V gene are SGHRS and YFSETQ. The CDR3 protein is CASSSGDSYNEQFF. CDR3 in DNA: TGCGCCAGCAGTTCGGGGGACTCCTACAATGAGCAGTTCTTC. The full variable domain, completed using reference TRBV5-1 and TRBJ2-1, is KAGVTQTPRYLIKTRGQQVTLSCSPISGHRSVSWYQQTPGQGLQFLFEYFSETQRNKGNFPGRFSGRQFSNSRSEMNVSTLELGDSALYLCASSSGDSYNEQFFGPGTRLTVL.

CDR3: CASSSYPVTKTYEQYF. For the CDR3, the DNA is TGTGCCAGCAGTTCGTACCCCGTGACAAAAACCTACGAGCAGTACTTC. The genes are TRBV6-2 or TRBV6-3 and TRBJ2-7, with D uncertain. The CDR3 covers 16 residues. CDR1 and CDR2 from the germline V gene are MNHEY and SVGEGT. V was shortened by 4 bases and J by 2 bases, with 18 bases between the two germline ends.

This clone showed up just once. V gene TRBV3-1 (or the pseudogene TRBV3-2) combines with J gene TRBJ2-1, with a weak D call TRBD1 (6 bases). There are 15 residues in the CDR3. Germline loops: CDR1 LGHDT, CDR2 YNNKEL (reference sequence). Trimming took off 4 bases at V and 3 bases at J, with 13 bases between the two ends. CDR3 nucleotide sequence: TGTGCCAGCAGCCGCGCCGGGACAAACTACAATGAGCAGTTCTTC. Protein sequence: CASSRAGTNYNEQFF.

This chain joins TRBV3-1 (or the pseudogene TRBV3-2) and TRBJ2-1; D might be TRBD2 (6 bases). Germline V CDR1 and CDR2: LGHDT, YNNKEL (reference sequence). The length of the CDR3 is 15 residues. V shed 1 base and J shed 6 bases, with 13 bases lying between them. The CDR3 loop reads CASSQAIAVGNEQFF. The CDR3 coding sequence is TGTGCCAGCAGCCAAGCGATAGCGGTTGGCAATGAGCAGTTCTTC.

This clone appeared a few times. The chain links TRBV24-1 to TRBJ2-1, with TRBD2 matching over 11 bases. CDR1 is KGHDR, CDR2 SFDVKD, per germline. This CDR3 spans 16 amino acids. After removal of 1 base from V and 3 bases from J, the junction contained 1 base not matched to a gene. The CDR3 loop is CATSDFGTSGYNEQFF. The CDR3 DNA sequence: TGTGCCACCAGTGATTTTGGGACTAGCGGCTACAATGAGCAGTTCTTC.

The count of this clone is one. The rearrangement links TRBV7-3 to TRBJ2-6; unclear D gene. Trimming cost V 1 base and J 0 bases, with 10 bases left between them. Germline CDR1 and CDR2: SGHTA and FQGTGA. There are 17 residues in the CDR3. The CDR3 region is CASSLIGLSSGANVLTF. CDR3 sequence (DNA): TGTGCCAGCAGCTTAATCGGGTTAAGCTCTGGGGCCAACGTCCTGACTTTC.

Only a few counts were recorded for this clone. This chain links TRBV6-5 with TRBJ2-7; 10 bases are a match to TRBD2. The V and J ends lost 5 bases and 2 bases, in that order; junction bases with no gene match: 3. The V gene's germline CDR1 is MNHEY and CDR2 SVGAGI. The CDR3 is 14 residues long. CDR3 nucleotide sequence: TGTGCCAGCAGTCTAGCGGGAGTGGCCTACGAGCAGTACTTC. It translates to CASSLAGVAYEQYF.

The chain uses TRBV11-1 and TRBJ1-1, with 7 nucleotides matching TRBD1. The CDR3 runs 16 residues. The trim removed 4 bases at V and 2 bases at J, leaving 10 bases unmatched. Germline-derived CDR1 and CDR2 are SGHAT and FQDESV (reference sequence). The CDR3 spells CASSSRDRVINTEAFF. The CDR3 bases are TGTGCCAGCAGCTCAAGAGACAGGGTGATTAACACTGAAGCTTTCTTT.

The rearrangement joins TRBV27 to TRBJ2-3, with a tentative D call TRBD2 (5 bases). V shed 8 bases and J shed 1 base, with 16 bases lying between them. The germline V gene has CDR1 MNHEY and CDR2 SMNVEV (reference sequence). This CDR3 contains 15 residues. DNA for the CDR3: TGTGCCAGCTCGGGGTTGAGATCTCGCACAGATACGCAGTATTTT. Translated: CASSGLRSRTDTQYF.

J is TRBJ2-7 and V is TRBV3-1 (or the pseudogene TRBV3-2); maybe TRBD2 (7 bases). The CDR3 has 14 amino acids. CDR1 is LGHDT and CDR2 is YNNKEL in the germline V gene (reference sequence). Deletions cut 1 base from V and 7 bases from J, with 14 bases between. CDR3 sequence (DNA): TGTGCCAGCAGCCAAGGCGCAGGGGAGGGGGAGCAGTACTTC. This codes for CASSQGAGEGEQYF.

This clone was picked up one time. The CDR3 spells CASSWGQGSTDTQYF. CDR3 DNA: TGTGCCAGCAGCTGGGGTCAGGGATCCACAGATACGCAGTATTTT. V and J are TRBV5-4 and TRBJ2-3; possibly TRBD1 for D (5 bases). Germline CDR1 is SGHNT and CDR2 is YYREEE (reference sequence). There are 15 residues in the CDR3. With 3 bases removed from V and 2 bases from J, the gap between germline ends came to 13 bases.

The chain links TRBV9 to TRBJ1-5, with D possibly being TRBD1 (5 bases). V lost 6 bases to trimming and J lost 0 bases, with 13 bases between them. CDR3 length: 15 amino acids. The germline gives CDR1 SGDLS, CDR2 YYNGEE. In DNA form, the CDR3 reads TGTGCCAGCATGGGGTCCCAGGGTAGCAATCAGCCCCAGCATTTT. Its translation: CASMGSQGSNQPQHF.

On this clone: Other DNA sequences from this sample encode an identical CDR3 as well. The chain has TRBV3-1 (or the pseudogene TRBV3-2) and TRBJ1-1, with D possibly matching TRBD1 (6 bases). Germline CDR1 is LGHDT and CDR2 is YNNKEL (reference sequence). Trimming took off 3 bases at V and 4 bases at J, with 21 bases between the two ends. The CDR3 is 17 residues long. This CDR3 reads CASSHRDRGYRSTEAFF. The CDR3 coding sequence is TGTGCCAGCAGCCACCGGGATAGGGGGTATCGGAGCACTGAAGCTTTCTTT.

This chain uses TRBV19 with TRBJ2-2, with D possibly matching TRBD2 (6 bases). The CDR3 has 16 amino acids. Trimming stripped 6 bases from V and 5 bases from J, with 19 bases between. Germline V CDR1 and CDR2: LNHDA, SQIVND (reference sequence). As DNA, the CDR3 is TGTGCCAGTAGCGACCTTTGGGGGGTGCGAACCGGGGAGCTGTTTTTT. Encoded protein: CASSDLWGVRTGELFF.

The rearrangement links TRBV24-1 to TRBJ2-1; TRBD1 is a possible D gene (8 bases). The germline V and J ends were trimmed by 5 bases and 5 bases, with 18 bases remaining between them. From germline, CDR1 is KGHDR and CDR2 SFDVKD. The CDR3 covers 16 residues. For the CDR3, the DNA is TGTGCCACCAGTGTCCCGACAGGGGAGGGTCACAATGAGCAGTTCTTC. Translated: CATSVPTGEGHNEQFF.

The chain is built from TRBV7-2 and TRBJ1-1; D uncertain. The germline CDR1 and CDR2 sequences are SGHTA and FQGNSA. The CDR3 is 15 amino acids. V was trimmed by 2 bases and J by 4 bases, leaving 14 bases between them. CDR3 protein: CASSLSAAGGTEAFF. CDR3 in DNA: TGTGCCAGCAGCTTAAGTGCGGCGGGAGGCACTGAAGCTTTCTTT. The whole variable domain, filled in from reference TRBV7-2 and TRBJ1-1, reads GAGVSQSPSNKVTEKGKDVELRCDPISGHTALYWYRQSLGQGLEFLIYFQGNSAPDKSGLPSDRFSAERTGGSVSTLTIQRTQQEDSAVYLCASSLSAAGGTEAFFGQGTRLTVV.